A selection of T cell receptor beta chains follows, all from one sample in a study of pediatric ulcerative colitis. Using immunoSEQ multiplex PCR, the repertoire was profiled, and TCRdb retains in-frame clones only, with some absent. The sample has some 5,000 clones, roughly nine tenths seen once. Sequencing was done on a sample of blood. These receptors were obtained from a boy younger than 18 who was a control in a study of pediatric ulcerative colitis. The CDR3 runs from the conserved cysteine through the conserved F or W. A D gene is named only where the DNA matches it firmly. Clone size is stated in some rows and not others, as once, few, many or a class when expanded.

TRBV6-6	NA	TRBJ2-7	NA	CASSYGPGNYEQYF
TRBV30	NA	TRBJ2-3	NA	CAWSHAHWSTDTQYF
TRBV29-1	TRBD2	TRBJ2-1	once	CSVQQTTGLASNEQFF
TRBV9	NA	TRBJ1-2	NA	CASSPSSVVTGGYGYTF
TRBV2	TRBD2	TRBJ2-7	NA	CAINLAGKAFVAEQYF
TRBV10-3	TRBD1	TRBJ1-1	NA	CAISEPHEQGVAFF
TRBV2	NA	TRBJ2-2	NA	CASKREFAGELFF
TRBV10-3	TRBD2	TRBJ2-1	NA	CAISELSGRGEQFF
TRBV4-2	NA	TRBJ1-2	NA	CASSPRVLNYGYTF
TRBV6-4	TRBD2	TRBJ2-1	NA	CASRKWGIAGGDNEQFF
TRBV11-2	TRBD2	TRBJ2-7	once	CASSLTGGLAGAREQYF
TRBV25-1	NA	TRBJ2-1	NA	CASSDLPGPTLNEQFF
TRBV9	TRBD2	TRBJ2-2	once	CASSVGGRADTGELFF
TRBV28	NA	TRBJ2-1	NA	CASSFSRDEQFF
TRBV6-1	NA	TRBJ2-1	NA	CASSEATADEQFF
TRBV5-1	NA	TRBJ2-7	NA	CASSLAFRVSEQYF
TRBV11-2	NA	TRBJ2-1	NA	CASSLVGNEQFF
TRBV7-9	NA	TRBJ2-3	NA	CASSRTGTSTDTQYF